A selection of T cell receptor beta chains follows, all from one sample in a study of T cell changes during pregnancy in multiple sclerosis. Clones were sequenced by immunoSEQ multiplex PCR, and TCRdb holds only the in-frame ones, with some missing. Here the sample spans 120,000 or so clones, 93% being singletons. This specimen was peripheral blood, taken before pregnancy. These TCRs come from a female donor with multiple sclerosis, enrolled in a pregnancy study. Each CDR3 is given with its conserved first and last residue. D genes are given only for firm matches. A row's size may be missing; if present it is once, few, many or a size class.

TRBV10-3	TRBJ2-3	NA	NA	TGTGCCATCAGGACCGGAGGCACAGATACGCAGTATTTT	CAIRTGGTDTQYF
TRBV6-5	TRBJ1-2	once	TRBD1	TGTGCCAGCAGTTACTCGACAGGGGGCCTTGGCTACACCTTC	CASSYSTGGLGYTF
TRBV19	TRBJ2-3	NA	TRBD2	TGTGCCAGCCGACCCTTAGCGGGGGGGCATACGCAGTATTTT	CASRPLAGGHTQYF
TRBV23-1	TRBJ2-5	NA	TRBD2	TGCGCCAGCAGCCTCCCGGGACTAGCGGGAGGAGACCAAGAGACCCAGTACTTC	CASSLPGLAGGDQETQYF
TRBV6-1	TRBJ2-3	NA	NA	TGTGCCAGCAGTGATTCGGATACGCAGTATTTT	CASSDSDTQYF
TRBV2	TRBJ2-7	NA	NA	TGTGCCAGCAGTGAGTCCCGCTACGAGCAGTACTTC	CASSESRYEQYF
TRBV7-3	TRBJ1-1	once	NA	TGTGCCAGCAGCTTAACGACAGGAGGCACTGAAGCTTTCTTT	CASSLTTGGTEAFF
TRBV2	TRBJ1-1	NA	TRBD1	TGTGCCAGCAGTGACAGGGGGGTCTCTGAAGCTTTCTTT	CASSDRGVSEAFF
TRBV11-3	TRBJ2-2	once	TRBD1	TGTGCCAGCAGCTTGGACACAGGGGCCACCGGGGAGCTGTTTTTT	CASSLDTGATGELFF
TRBV6-5	TRBJ2-1	NA	NA	TGTGCCAGCAGTCGTAGCGGACAGGTCTACAATGAGCAGTTCTTC	CASSRSGQVYNEQFF
TRBV7-9	TRBJ1-2	NA	NA	TGTGCCAGCAGCTTAGCTAGTGGCTATGGCTACACCTTC	CASSLASGYGYTF
TRBV11-2	TRBJ1-1	NA	TRBD1	TGTGCCAGCAGCTTAGCGGACAGGACTTTCTTT	CASSLADRTFF
TRBV5-1	TRBJ1-2	NA	TRBD1	TGCGCCAGCAGCCTGGGACAGGGGGACTATGGCTACACCTTC	CASSLGQGDYGYTF
TRBV27	TRBJ2-1	NA	NA	TGTGCCAGCCAAAAGCTACTAGTAAGCTACAATGAGCAGTTCTTC	CASQKLLVSYNEQFF
TRBV5-1	TRBJ2-2	NA	NA	TGCGCCAGCAGCTTGGACAAGGAGCTGTTTTTT	CASSLDKELFF
TRBV5-6	TRBJ2-1	NA	TRBD2	TGTGCCAGCAGCGTACTACCGGGACTAGCGTATTACAATGAGCAGTTCTTC	CASSVLPGLAYYNEQFF
TRBV27	TRBJ1-2	NA	NA	TGTGCCAGCAGCCCCGGGGGGATGAGAGGCTACACCTTC	CASSPGGMRGYTF
TRBV9	TRBJ2-1	NA	TRBD2	TGTGCCAGCAGCGTAGTGGGGCGGGAGGGGAATGAGCAGTTCTTC	CASSVVGREGNEQFF
TRBV5-1	TRBJ2-1	NA	TRBD2	TGCGCCAGCACCTCGACTAGCGGGAGCACTAATGAGCAGTTCTTC	CASTSTSGSTNEQFF
TRBV12-1	TRBJ2-3	NA	NA	TGTGCCAGCAGCTGCCCTCTAGTTTTGAGCACAGATACGCAGTATTTT	CASSCPLVLSTDTQYF
TRBV19	TRBJ1-5	NA	TRBD1	TGTGCCACCCGGATGGACAGGGGGATCTTAAATCAGCCCCAGCATTTT	CATRMDRGILNQPQHF
TRBV6-6	TRBJ2-3	NA	TRBD1	TGTGCCAGCAGTTCCTCCGGGACAGGGGGCGCGGATACGCAGTATTTT	CASSSSGTGGADTQYF
TRBV29-1	TRBJ1-2	NA	TRBD1	TGCAGCGTTGAATCCGGGACAGCTTATGGCTACACCTTC	CSVESGTAYGYTF
TRBV6-1	TRBJ2-2	NA	NA	TGTGCCAGCAGGGTTAGCGGCCTCGCCGGGGAGCTGTTTTTT	CASRVSGLAGELFF
TRBV28	TRBJ1-2	NA	TRBD1	TGTGCCAGCAGCATGGACAGGTCTAACTATGGCTACACCTTC	CASSMDRSNYGYTF
TRBV30	TRBJ1-1	NA	TRBD1	TGTGCCTGGGGAGTGGGACAGCAAGCTTTCTTT	CAWGVGQQAFF
TRBV10-3	TRBJ1-2	NA	NA	TGTGCCTCCGGGGACATCCGAGGAAGTGGCTACACCTTC	CASGDIRGSGYTF
TRBV6-5	TRBJ1-5	NA	NA	TGTGCCAGCAGTGATCGACAGTATCAGCCCCAGCATTTT	CASSDRQYQPQHF
TRBV6-1	TRBJ1-3	NA	NA	TGTGCCAGCAGTGAGTTTCTAATAGGGGCCTCTGGAAACACCATATATTTT	CASSEFLIGASGNTIYF
TRBV5-4	TRBJ2-2	NA	TRBD2	TGTGCCAGCAGCTTTAGCGGGAGGTCCACCGGGGAGCTGTTTTTT	CASSFSGRSTGELFF
TRBV1	TRBJ2-1	NA	NA	TGCACCAGCAGCCAAGATCCGGCGGGAGGGTACAATGAGCAGTTCTTC	CTSSQDPAGGYNEQFF
TRBV27	TRBJ2-7	few	TRBD2	TGTGCCAGCAGTCTGACTAGCGGATTCTACGAGCAGTACTTC	CASSLTSGFYEQYF
TRBV5-6	TRBJ1-1	NA	NA	TGTGCCAGCAGCACTATGGGGGGTTCGAACACTGAAGCTTTCTTT	CASSTMGGSNTEAFF
TRBV18	TRBJ2-2	NA	TRBD1	TGTGCCAGCATCCGGGACAGGGCGACCGGGGAGCTGTTTTTT	CASIRDRATGELFF
TRBV5-6	TRBJ2-1	NA	TRBD2	TGTGCCAGCAGCCGGGGTTGGACTAGCGGCAATGAGCAGTTCTTC	CASSRGWTSGNEQFF
TRBV5-1	TRBJ1-1	NA	NA	TGCGCCAGCAGCTCCTCGCCACAGGGTTCGGGGTTCGCTGAAGCTTTCTTT	CASSSSPQGSGFAEAFF
TRBV5-1	TRBJ1-1	NA	NA	TGCGCCAGCAGCTTGGACAGGGCCCGCCTAAACACTGAAGCTTTCTTT	CASSLDRARLNTEAFF
TRBV5-4	TRBJ2-7	NA	TRBD2	TGTGCCAGCAGCAGAGCTCCGGGACTAAGAGACGAGCAGTACTTC	CASSRAPGLRDEQYF
TRBV30	TRBJ2-5	NA	NA	TGTGCCTGGAGTACGGGACTCCAAGAGACCCAGTACTTC	CAWSTGLQETQYF